The source of this T cell receptor beta chain is a study of human CD8 memory T cell subsets. The CDR3 runs 13 residues. Germline CDR1 is SSHAT and CDR2 is FNYEAQ (reference sequence). By UMI-labeled 5' RACE, the TCR beta libraries were made. TCRdb reprocessed the 5' RACE reads and stores each CDR3 protein as one record, lacking DNA. The record lists 4,000 to 6,500 distinct CDR3 sequences, of which the ten most abundant hold about 38%. This sequence was found in a human donor in good health. The chain has TRBV7-7 and TRBJ2-1; TCRdb lists TRBD1, though no DNA is available to test this call. Sample: CD8+ T cells from PBMCs. CDR3 loop: CASSLQGGNEQFF. The full variable domain, its missing parts supplied by reference TRBV7-7 and TRBJ2-1, is GAGVSQSPRYKVTKRGQDVTLRCDPISSHATLYWYQQALGQGPEFLTYFNYEAQPDKSGLPSDRFSAERPEGSISTLTIQRTEQRDSAMYRCASSLQGGNEQFFGPGTRLTVL.